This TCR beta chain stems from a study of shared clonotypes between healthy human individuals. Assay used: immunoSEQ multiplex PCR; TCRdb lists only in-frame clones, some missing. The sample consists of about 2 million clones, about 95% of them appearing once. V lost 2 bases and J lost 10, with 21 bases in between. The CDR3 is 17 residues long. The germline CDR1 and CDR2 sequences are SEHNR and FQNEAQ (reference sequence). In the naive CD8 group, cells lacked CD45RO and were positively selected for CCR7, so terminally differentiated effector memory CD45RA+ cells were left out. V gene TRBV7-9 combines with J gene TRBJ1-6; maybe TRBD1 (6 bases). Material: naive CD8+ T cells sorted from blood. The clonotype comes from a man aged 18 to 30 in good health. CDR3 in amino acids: CASSLKEGRGLGSPLHF. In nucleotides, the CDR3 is TGTGCCAGCAGCTTAAAGGAGGGCAGGGGCCTTGGGTCACCCCTCCACTTT. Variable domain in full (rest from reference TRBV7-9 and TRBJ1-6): DTGVSQNPRHKITKRGQNVTFRCDPISEHNRLYWYRQTLGQGPEFLTYFQNEAQLEKSRLLSDRFSAERPKGSFSTLEIQRTEQGDSAMYLCASSLKEGRGLGSPLHFGNGTRLTVT.